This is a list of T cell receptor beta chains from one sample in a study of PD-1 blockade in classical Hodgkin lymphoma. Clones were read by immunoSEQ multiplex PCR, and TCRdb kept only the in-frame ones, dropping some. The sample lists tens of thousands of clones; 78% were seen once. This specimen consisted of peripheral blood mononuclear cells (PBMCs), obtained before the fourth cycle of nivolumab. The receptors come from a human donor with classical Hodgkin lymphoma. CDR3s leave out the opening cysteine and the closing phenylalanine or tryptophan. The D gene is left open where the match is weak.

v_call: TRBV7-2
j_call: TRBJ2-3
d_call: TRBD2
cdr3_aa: ASSLGLAGGSTDTQY

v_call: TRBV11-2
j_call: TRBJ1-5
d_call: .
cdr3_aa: ASSKGWNQPQH

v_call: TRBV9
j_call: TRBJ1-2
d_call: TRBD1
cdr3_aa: ASSARDRVYGYT

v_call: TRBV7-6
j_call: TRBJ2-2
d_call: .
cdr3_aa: ASSLAGGTGELF

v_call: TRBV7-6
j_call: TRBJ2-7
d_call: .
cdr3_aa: ASAPEADYEQY

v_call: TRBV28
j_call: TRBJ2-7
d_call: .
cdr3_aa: ASRRSSSYEQY

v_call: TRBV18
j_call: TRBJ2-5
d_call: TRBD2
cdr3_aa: ASSPSPAGALFGETQY

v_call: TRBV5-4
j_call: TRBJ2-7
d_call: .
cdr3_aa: ASSFESGEQY

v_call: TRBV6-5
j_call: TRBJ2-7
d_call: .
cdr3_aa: ATHPYEQY

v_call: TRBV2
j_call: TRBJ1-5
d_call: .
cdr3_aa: ASRGGSQPQH

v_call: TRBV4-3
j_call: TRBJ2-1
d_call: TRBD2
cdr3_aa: ASSQEWHSGGNEQF

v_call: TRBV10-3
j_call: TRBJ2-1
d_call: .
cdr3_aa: AISLGGPNEQF

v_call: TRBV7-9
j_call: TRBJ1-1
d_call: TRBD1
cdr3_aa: ASIRGQGAEAF

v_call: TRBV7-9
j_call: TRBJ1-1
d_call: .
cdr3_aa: ASNPTGNTEAF

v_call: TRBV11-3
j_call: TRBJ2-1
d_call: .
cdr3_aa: ASSLVGAGNEQF

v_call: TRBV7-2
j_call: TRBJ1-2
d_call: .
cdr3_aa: ASSLGGYYGYT

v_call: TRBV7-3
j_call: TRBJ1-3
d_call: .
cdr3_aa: ASSPGHVGNTIY

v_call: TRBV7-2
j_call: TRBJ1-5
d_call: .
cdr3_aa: ASSLFWAGVNQPQH

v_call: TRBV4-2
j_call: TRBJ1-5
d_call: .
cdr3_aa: ASSLVGGYINQPQH

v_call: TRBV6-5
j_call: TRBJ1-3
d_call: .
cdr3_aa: ASSYSARVAGNTIY

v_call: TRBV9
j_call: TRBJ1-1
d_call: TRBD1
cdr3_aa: ASSGGDRTEAF

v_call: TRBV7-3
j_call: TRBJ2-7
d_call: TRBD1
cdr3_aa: ASSSGTVGSYEQY

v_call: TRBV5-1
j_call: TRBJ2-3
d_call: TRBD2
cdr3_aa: ASSLEASGGTDTQY

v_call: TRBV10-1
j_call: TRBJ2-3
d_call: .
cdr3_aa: AIPGVKGRGDTQY

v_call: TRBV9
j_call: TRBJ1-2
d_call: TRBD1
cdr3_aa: ASSFPAHRQGNGYT

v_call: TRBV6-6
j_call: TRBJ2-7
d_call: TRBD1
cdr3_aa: ASSYGTGAYEQY

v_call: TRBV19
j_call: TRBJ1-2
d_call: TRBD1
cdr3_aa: ASSSGQGNYGYT

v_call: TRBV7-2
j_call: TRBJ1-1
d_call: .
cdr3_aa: ASGDQLNTEAF

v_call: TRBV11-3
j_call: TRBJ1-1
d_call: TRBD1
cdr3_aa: ASSEGTGYTEAF

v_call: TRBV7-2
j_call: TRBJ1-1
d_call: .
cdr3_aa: ASSRMMNTEAF

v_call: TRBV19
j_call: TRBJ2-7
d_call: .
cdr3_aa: ASSIRSSSYEQY

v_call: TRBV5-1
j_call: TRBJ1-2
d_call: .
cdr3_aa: ASSLATTTTPYGYT

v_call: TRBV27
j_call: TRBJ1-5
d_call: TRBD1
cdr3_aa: ASKGTANSNQPQH

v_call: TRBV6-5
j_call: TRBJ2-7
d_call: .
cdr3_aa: ASSYRRRDEQY

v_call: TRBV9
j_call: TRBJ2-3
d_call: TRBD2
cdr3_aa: ASSETTSESTDTQY

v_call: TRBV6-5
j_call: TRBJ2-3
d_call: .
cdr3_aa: ASSYSSGTDTQY

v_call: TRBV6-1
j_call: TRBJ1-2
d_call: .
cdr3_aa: AAPRLAGLHGYT

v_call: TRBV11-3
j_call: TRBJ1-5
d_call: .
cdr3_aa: ASSAGDQQPQH

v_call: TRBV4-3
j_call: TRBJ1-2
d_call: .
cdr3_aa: ASSQDLGGLAHYGYT

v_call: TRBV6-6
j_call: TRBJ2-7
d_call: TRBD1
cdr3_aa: ASSPGQGSYEQY

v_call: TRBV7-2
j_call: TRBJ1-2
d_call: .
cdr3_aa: ASSLKRQAYGYT

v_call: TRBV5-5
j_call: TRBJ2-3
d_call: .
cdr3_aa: ASSPGNTDTQY

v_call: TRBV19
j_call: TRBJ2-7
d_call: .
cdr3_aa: ASSTGTRSYEQY

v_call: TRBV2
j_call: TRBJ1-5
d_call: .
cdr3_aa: ASSQLGNNQPQH

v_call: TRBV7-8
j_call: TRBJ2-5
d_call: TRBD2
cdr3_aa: ASSLEVAGGHGSILETQY

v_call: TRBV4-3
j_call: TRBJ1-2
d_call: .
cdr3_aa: ASSQDHQARNYGYT

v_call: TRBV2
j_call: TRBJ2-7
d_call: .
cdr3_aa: ASSWDWHSSR

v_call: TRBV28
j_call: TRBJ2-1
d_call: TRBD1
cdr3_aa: ASSLEQGAGEQF

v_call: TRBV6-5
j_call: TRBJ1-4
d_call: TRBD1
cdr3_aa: ASSPRQGGYEKLF

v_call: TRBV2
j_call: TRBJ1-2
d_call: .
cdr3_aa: ASSEDSRDYGYT

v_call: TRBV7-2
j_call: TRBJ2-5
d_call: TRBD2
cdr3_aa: ASSLAASGVETQY

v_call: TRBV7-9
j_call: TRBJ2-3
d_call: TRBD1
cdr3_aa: ASSLRTGVADTQY

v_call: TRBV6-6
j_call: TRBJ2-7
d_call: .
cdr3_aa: ASSSAGSFNWN

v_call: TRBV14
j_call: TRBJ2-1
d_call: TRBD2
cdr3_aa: ASSQLAGGYNEQF

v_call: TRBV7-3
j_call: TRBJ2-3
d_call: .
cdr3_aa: ASSLRVAPDTQY

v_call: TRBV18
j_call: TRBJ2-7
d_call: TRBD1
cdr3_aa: ASSPPSTGLGEQY

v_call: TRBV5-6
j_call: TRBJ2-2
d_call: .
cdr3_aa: ASSLDGGTGELF

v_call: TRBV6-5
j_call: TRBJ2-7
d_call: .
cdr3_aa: ASSSLGSYEQY

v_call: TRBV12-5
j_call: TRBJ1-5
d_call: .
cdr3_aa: ASGPAPQTGGQPQH